This T cell receptor beta chain was found in a study of shared clonotypes between healthy human individuals. In the study overall: CD8 memory received one plate per donor, CD8 naive two, CD4 memory three and CD4 naive three. Overall study results and limits: Incompleteness in sorted-subset sequencing, despite large depth, was shown by rarefaction. Non-shared clonotypes had lower generation probabilities than clonotypes shared by all four sorted-subset donors.

The CDR3 length is 17 residues. The germline V and J ends were trimmed by 3 bases and 2 bases, with 18 bases remaining between them. From germline, CDR1 is SGDLS and CDR2 YYNGEE. As regards this clone: The antigen is unknown.

TCRdb's table, derived via immunoSEQ multiplex PCR, lists solely in-frame clones and lacks some. The sample includes about 980,000 clones, around 80% of them seen just once. The clonotype originates from a man between 18 and 35 years old in good health. The sample comprised memory CD4+ T cells sorted from blood. Regarding subset: CD45RA-negative fraction. The rearrangement links TRBV9 to TRBJ1-3, with no clear D. CDR3 nucleotide sequence: TGTGCCAGCAGCGCCCGCACCGCGGGAGGAACTGGAAACACCATATATTTT. Encoded protein: CASSARTAGGTGNTIYF. Combining the CDR3 with reference TRBV9 and TRBJ1-3 gives the whole variable domain DSGVTQTPKHLITATGQRVTLRCSPRSGDLSVYWYQQSLDQGLQFLIQYYNGEERAKGNILERFSAQQFPDLHSELNLSSLELGDSALYFCASSARTAGGTGNTIYFGEGSWLTVV.